This T cell receptor (beta chain) was profiled in a study of OX40 agonist ivuxolimab in advanced cancers. About the research overall: Among those enrolled, mean age was about 63 years (range about 20 to 79) and about 82% were male. Study findings and constraints: The study found that CD8+ T cells averaged more expanded clones than CD4+. Individuals who were partial responders at 0.1-3.0 mg/kg had clonal expansion that ranked among the lowest.

This clone was picked up one time. Antigen unknown. This CDR3 is 13 amino acids long. Trimming at V came to 2 bases and at J to 5 bases, leaving 3 bases not matched to a gene. Germline V gene lookup returns CDR1 MGHRA and CDR2 YSYEKL. The method was immunoSEQ multiplex PCR; TCRdb's version includes in-frame clones alone and lacks a portion of them. This table holds 35,000 to 45,000 clones, approximately 84% found once. V and J are TRBV4-1 and TRBJ2-7, with TRBD1 matching 7 bases. The sample was CD4+ or CD8+ T cells sorted from blood, taken in a trial of the OX40 agonist ivuxolimab. This TCR derives from an adult with an advanced solid tumor such as melanoma, head and neck, liver or kidney cancer. CDR3 amino acids: CASSQRDSHEQYF. The CDR3 DNA reads as TGCGCCAGCAGCCAACGGGACAGCCACGAGCAGTACTTC.